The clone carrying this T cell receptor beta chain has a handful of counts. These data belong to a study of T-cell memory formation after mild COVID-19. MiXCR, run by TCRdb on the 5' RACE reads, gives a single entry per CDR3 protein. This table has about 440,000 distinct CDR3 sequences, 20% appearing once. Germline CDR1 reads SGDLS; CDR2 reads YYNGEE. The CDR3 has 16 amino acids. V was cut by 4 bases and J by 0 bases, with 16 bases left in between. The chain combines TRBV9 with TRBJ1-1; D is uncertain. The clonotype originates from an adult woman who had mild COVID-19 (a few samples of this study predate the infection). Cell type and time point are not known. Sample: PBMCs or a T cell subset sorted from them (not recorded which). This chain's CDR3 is CASSPFDSRMNTEAFF. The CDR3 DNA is TGTGCCAGCAGCCCTTTCGACTCACGCATGAACACTGAAGCTTTCTTT.